This TCR beta chain appears in the sequencing data of a study of T cell responses to AZD1222 COVID-19 vaccine (dated by TCRdb to the early 2020s). A note on the overall study: A total of more than 230 trial participants underwent TCR sequencing, of whom around 210 had received two doses of AZD1222 and around 26 had received two doses of the MenACWY control vaccine. Trial participants were enrolled by age into 18-55, 56-69 and 70-plus year subgroups, with approximately 150, 28 and 58 TCR-sequenced participants respectively. Broader findings and caveats from the paper: Most participants were white British and females outnumbered males, and the authors suggested that clonal diversity may have been underestimated. Reportedly, close to half of the unique spike-specific TCRs recognized epitopes lying outside the regions that are mutated in the B.1.351 and B.1.1.7 variants. Because no day 14 peak-response samples were available, the repertoires could be characterized only after the peak T cell response. Only five or six AZD1222 recipients were SARS-CoV-2 seropositive at baseline, limiting conclusions about previously exposed vaccinees. In the small 56-69-year group, the increase in depth fell short of significance, most likely because of low power. The whole spike protein was spanned by vaccine-associated CD4 TCRs, and dominant responses were seen in regions 160-218 and 743-854. After two AZD1222 doses, both the breadth and the depth of spike-specific TCRs were significantly higher than at day 0 and than in MenACWY recipients.

The CDR3 regions of human TCRbeta chains were analyzed by immunosequencing. In the authors' own workflow: Repertoire TCRs were matched against a reference library of SARS-CoV-2-specific TCRs generated with the MIRA antigen-specificity platform. Breadth was defined as the fraction of unique TCRs that were SARS-CoV-2-associated, and depth was defined as the fraction of total T cells that were SARS-CoV-2-associated. Each spike-specific TCR was assigned to its reactive spike region and to a CD4 or CD8 class using the MIRA data. Log10-transformed breadth and depth values were compared by one-way ANOVA with Sidak's multiple comparisons tests. TCRdb retrieved this table from immuneACCESS and kept in-frame rearrangements only. Not all clones are present; in checked studies, unresolved V genes account for under half, and no reason is known for the remainder. The DNA was the basis for D and trimming; V, J and clone size are from that table. The sample table holds 150,000 to 200,000 clones, of which 70% to 90% were seen once. The ten biggest clones cover around 10% of the sample.

Comments on this clone: Its antigen has not been determined. Base quality data are lacking; no much larger clone is found one base away.

Read against the paper, the sample's time point label means: about 28 days (+/-7) after the second vaccine dose. AZD1222 recipients with second doses at about 4 weeks or about 12 weeks were pooled, because spike-specific TCR depth and breadth did not differ between schedules. Vaccinee samples came from UK trials COV001 and COV002, including a single-blind randomized controlled phase 2/3 trial of AZD1222 (ChAdOx1 nCoV-19) in healthy adults. Trial participant PBMC samples were collected at day 0 and day 28 after the second dose for TCRbeta chain sequencing. The CDR3 runs 15 amino acids, cysteine and phenylalanine included. CDR3 DNA only is kept here, 45 bases in frame from base 1. Cut back by 7 bases and 4 bases, the V and J ends lie 19 bases apart. Based on the germline V gene (reference sequence), the CDR1 and CDR2 sequences are LNHDA and SQIVND.

The V and J genes are TRBV19 and TRBJ1-2; the D gene identity is not certain. This specimen consisted of peripheral blood, obtained 28 days after the second AZD1222 dose. The clonotype was recovered from an adult who received the AZD1222 COVID-19 vaccine. The CDR3 protein: CASTTPGRGSYGYTF. The nucleotide sequence reads as follows: TGTGCCAGTACCACCCCAGGACGGGGATCCTATGGCTACACCTTC.